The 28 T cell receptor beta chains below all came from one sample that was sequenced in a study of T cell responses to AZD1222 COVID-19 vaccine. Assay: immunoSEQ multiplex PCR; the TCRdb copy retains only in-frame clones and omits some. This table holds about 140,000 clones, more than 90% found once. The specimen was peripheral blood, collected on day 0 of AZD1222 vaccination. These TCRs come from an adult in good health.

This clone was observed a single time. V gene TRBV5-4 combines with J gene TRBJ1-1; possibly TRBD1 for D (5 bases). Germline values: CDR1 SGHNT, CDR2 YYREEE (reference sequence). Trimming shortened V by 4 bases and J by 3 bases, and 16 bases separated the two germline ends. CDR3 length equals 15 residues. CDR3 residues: CASSPMGRGHTEAFF. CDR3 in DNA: TGTGCCAGCAGCCCCATGGGTAGGGGACACACTGAAGCTTTCTTT.

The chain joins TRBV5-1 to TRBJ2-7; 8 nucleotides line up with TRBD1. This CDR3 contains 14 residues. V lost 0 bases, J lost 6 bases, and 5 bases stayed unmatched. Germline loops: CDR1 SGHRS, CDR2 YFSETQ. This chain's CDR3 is CASSLGTGRFEQYF. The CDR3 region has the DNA TGCGCCAGCAGCTTGGGGACAGGGAGGTTCGAGCAGTACTTC. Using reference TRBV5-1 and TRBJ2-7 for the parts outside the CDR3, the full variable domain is KAGVTQTPRYLIKTRGQQVTLSCSPISGHRSVSWYQQTPGQGLQFLFEYFSETQRNKGNFPGRFSGRQFSNSRSEMNVSTLELGDSALYLCASSLGTGRFEQYFGPGTRLTVT.

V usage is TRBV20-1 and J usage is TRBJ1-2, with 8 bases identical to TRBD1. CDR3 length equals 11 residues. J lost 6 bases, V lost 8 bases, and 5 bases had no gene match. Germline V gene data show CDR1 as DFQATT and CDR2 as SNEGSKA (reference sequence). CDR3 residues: CSLRGPHGYTF. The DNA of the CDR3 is TGCAGTCTCAGGGGGCCCCATGGCTACACCTTC.

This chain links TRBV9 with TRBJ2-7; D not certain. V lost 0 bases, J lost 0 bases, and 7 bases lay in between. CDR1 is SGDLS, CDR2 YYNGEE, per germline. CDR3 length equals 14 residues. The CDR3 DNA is TGTGCCAGCAGCGTAGCTCCCGCCTCCTACGAGCAGTACTTC. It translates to CASSVAPASYEQYF.

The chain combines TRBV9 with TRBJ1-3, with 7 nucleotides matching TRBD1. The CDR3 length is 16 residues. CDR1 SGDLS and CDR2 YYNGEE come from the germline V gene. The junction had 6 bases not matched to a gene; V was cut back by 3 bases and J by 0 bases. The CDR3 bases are TGTGCCAGCAGCGGTGACAGGGACGGCTCTGGAAACACCATATATTTT. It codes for CASSGDRDGSGNTIYF.

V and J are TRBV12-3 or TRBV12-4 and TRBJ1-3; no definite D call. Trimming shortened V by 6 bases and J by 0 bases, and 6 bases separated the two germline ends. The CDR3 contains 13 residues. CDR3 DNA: TGTGCCAGCAGGGGCTCCTCTGGAAACACCATATATTTT. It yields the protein CASRGSSGNTIYF.

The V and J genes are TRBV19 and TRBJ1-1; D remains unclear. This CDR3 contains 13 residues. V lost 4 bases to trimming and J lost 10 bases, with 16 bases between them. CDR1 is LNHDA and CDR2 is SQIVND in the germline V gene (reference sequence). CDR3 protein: CASSRQDLLRAFF. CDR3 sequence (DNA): TGTGCCAGTAGTAGGCAGGACTTATTAAGAGCTTTCTTT.

For the CDR3, the DNA is TGTGCCACCTCTTATGGACTAGCCTCCTACGAGCAGTACTTC. Protein: CATSYGLASYEQYF. This chain joins TRBV19 and TRBJ2-7; TRBD2 matches at 8 bases. V shed 10 bases, J shed 0 bases, and the junction held 8 bases outside the gene matches. This CDR3 comprises 14 residues. Per the germline V gene, CDR1 is LNHDA and CDR2 is SQIVND (reference sequence).

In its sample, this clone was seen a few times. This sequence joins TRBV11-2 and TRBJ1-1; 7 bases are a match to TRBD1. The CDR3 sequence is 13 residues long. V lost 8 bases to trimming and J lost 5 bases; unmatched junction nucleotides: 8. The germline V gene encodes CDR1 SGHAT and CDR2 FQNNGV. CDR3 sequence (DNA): TGTGCCAGCTCCAGGGGGGAAGAGACTGAAGCTTTCTTT. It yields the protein CASSRGEETEAFF.

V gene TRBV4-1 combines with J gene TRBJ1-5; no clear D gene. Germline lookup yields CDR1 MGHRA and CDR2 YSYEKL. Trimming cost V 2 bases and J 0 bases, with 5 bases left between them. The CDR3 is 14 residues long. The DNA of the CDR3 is TGCGCCAGCAGCCAAATAAATAGCAATCAGCCCCAGCATTTT. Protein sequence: CASSQINSNQPQHF.

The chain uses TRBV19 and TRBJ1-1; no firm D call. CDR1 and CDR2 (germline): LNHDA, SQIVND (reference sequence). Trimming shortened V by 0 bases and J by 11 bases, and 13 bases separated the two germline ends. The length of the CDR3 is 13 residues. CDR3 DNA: TGTGCCAGTAGTATAGATATCCGGGTAAGGGCTTTCTTT. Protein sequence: CASSIDIRVRAFF.

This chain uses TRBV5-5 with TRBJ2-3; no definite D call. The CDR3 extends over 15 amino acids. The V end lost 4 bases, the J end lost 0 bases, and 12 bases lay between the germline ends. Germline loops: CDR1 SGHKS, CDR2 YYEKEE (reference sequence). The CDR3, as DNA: TGTGCCAGCAGCCCGTTATCCTCTAGCACAGATACGCAGTATTTT. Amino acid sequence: CASSPLSSSTDTQYF.

The CDR3 DNA sequence: TGCGCCAGCACACCGTGGACCCTGGAGGACTCATACAATGAGCAGTTCTTC. Translation gives CASTPWTLEDSYNEQFF. The rearrangement links TRBV5-1 to TRBJ2-1, with D possibly being TRBD2 (5 bases). Trimming removed 6 bases from V and 4 bases from J, with 23 bases in between. In germline, CDR1 is SGHRS, CDR2 YFSETQ. This CDR3 is 17 amino acids long.

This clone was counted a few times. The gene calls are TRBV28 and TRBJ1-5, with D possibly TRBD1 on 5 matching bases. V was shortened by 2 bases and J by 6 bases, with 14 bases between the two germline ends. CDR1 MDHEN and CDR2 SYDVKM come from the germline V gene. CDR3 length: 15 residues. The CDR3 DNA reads TGTGCCAGCAGTTTAAACGGGGCAGGGCGTCAGCCCCAGCATTTT. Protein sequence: CASSLNGAGRQPQHF. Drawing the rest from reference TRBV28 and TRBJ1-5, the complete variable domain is DVKVTQSSRYLVKRTGEKVFLECVQDMDHENMFWYRQDPGLGLRLIYFSYDVKMKEKGDIPEGYSVSREKKERFSLILESASTNQTSMYLCASSLNGAGRQPQHFGDGTRLSIL.

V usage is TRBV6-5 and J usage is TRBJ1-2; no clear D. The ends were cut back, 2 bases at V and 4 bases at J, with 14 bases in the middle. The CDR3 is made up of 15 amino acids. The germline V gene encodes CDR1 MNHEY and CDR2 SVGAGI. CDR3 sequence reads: CASSYVGNPPYGYTF. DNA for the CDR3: TGTGCCAGCAGTTACGTGGGGAACCCCCCCTATGGCTACACCTTC.

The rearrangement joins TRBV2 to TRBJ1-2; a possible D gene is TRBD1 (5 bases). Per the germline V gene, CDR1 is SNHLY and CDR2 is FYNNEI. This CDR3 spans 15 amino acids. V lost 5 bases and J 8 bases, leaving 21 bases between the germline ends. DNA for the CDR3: TGTGCCAGCAGTCCATTGCGGGGCGCGGCATCGGGCTACACCTTC. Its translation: CASSPLRGAASGYTF.

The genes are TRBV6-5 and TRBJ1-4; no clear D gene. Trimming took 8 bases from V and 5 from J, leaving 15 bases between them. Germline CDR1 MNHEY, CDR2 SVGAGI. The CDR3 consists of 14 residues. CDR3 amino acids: CASGRTASNEKLFF. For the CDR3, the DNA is TGTGCCAGCGGCAGGACGGCCTCCAATGAAAAACTGTTTTTT.

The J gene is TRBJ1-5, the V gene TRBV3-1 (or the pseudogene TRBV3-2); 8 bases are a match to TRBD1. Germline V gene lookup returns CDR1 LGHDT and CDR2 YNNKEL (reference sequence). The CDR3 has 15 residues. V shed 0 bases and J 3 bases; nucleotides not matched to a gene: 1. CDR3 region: CASSQEGQDNQPQHF. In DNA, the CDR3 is TGTGCCAGCAGCCAAGAGGGACAGGACAATCAGCCCCAGCATTTT.

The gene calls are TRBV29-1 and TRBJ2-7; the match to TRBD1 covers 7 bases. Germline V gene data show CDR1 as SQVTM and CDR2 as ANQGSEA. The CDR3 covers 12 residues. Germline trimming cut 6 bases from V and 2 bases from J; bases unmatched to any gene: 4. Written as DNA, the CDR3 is TGCAGCGTCGGGACAGCGACCTACGAGCAGTACTTC. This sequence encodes CSVGTATYEQYF.

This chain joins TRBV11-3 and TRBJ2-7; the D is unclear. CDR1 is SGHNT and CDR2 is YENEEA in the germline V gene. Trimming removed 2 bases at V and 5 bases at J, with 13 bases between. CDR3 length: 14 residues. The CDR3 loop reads CASSLSGTLHEQYF. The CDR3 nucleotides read TGTGCCAGCAGCTTATCGGGCACACTCCACGAGCAGTACTTC. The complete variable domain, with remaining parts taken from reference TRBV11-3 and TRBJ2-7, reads EAGVVQSPRYKIIEKKQPVAFWCNPISGHNTLYWYLQNLGQGPELLIRYENEEAVDDSQLPKDRFSAERLKGVDSTLKIQPAELGDSAVYLCASSLSGTLHEQYFGPGTRLTVT.

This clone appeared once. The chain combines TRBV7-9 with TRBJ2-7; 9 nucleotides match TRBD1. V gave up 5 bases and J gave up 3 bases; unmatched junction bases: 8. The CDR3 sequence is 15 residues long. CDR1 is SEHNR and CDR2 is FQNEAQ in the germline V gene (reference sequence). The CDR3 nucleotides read TGTGCCAGCAGCGGCGTGGGACAGGGCCTCTACGAGCAGTACTTC. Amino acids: CASSGVGQGLYEQYF.

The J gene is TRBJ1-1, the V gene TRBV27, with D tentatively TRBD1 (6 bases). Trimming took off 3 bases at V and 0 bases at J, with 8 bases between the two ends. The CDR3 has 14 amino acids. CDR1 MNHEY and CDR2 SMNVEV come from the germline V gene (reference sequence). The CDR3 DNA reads TGTGCCAGCAGTTTGAACAGGGTGAACACTGAAGCTTTCTTT. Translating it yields CASSLNRVNTEAFF.

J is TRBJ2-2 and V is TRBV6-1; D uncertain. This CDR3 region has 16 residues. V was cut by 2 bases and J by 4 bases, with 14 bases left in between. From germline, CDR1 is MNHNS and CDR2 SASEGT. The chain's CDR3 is CASSERAFRSTGELFF. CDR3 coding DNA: TGTGCCAGCAGTGAAAGGGCCTTCCGGAGCACCGGGGAGCTGTTTTTT.

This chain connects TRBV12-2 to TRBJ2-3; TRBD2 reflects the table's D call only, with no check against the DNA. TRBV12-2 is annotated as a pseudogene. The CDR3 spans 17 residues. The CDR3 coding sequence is TGTGCAAGTCGCGCCAGTGGGCAAACTAGGAACACAGATACGCAGTATTTT. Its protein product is CASRASGQTRNTDTQYF.

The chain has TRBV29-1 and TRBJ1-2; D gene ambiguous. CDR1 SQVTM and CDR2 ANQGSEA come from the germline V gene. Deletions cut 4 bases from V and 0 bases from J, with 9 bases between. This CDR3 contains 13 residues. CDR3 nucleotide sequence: TGCAGCGTTGGGACGGCTGCTAACTATGGCTACACCTTC. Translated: CSVGTAANYGYTF. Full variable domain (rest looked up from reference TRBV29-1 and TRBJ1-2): SAVISQKPSRDICQRGTSLTIQCQVDSQVTMMFWYRQQPGQSLTLIATANQGSEATYESGFVIDKFPISRPNLTFSTLTVSNMSPEDSSIYLCSVGTAANYGYTFGSGTRLTVV.

The DNA for the CDR3 is TGTGCCAGCAGTTTAAGTTCCCCTAGCGGGAGTTTGCTCACCGGGGAGCTGTTTTTT. It specifies CASSLSSPSGSLLTGELFF. The V call is TRBV28, the J call TRBJ2-2; 10 bases are shared with TRBD2. Unmatched junction bases numbered 13, after V lost 2 bases and J lost 4 bases. The CDR3 extends over 19 amino acids. Germline V gene data show CDR1 as MDHEN and CDR2 as SYDVKM.

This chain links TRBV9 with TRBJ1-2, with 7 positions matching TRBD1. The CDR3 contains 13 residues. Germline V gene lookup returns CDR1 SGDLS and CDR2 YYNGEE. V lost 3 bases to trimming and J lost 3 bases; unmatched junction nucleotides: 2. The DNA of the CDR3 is TGTGCCAGCAGCGCAACAGGGGACTATGGCTACACCTTC. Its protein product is CASSATGDYGYTF.

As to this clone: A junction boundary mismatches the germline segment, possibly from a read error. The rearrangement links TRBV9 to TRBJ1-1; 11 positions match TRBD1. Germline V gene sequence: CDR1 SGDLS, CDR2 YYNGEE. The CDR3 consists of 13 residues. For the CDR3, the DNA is TGTGCCAGCAGCCCTCGGACAGGGGGCGCCGTGATCTTT. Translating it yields CASSPRTGGAVIF.